What follows is one T cell receptor (beta chain) and its context. The antigen it binds to is not known. No base qualities exist here, and no much larger clone lies one base off it. This specimen comes from a study of blood T cell repertoires in COVID-19 (dated by TCRdb to 2019 to 2021). Concerning the study at large: Samples from collaborators originated in the United States, Italy and Spain and spanned both the acute and convalescent phases of COVID-19. Deeply sampled blood TCRbeta repertoires from subjects exposed to, actively infected with, or recovered from COVID-19 were included in the dataset. Samples came from the ongoing ImmuneRACE study (first 160 participants) plus 1,254 subjects from 6 global collaborators. The prospective study material was composed of cDNA or gDNA derived from T cells, B-cell-depleted T cells, or PBMCs. Sample metadata almost always included a de-identified subject ID, COVID-19 status, age in years and sex. The repertoires were released in a freely available public database intended as a resource for research on the immune response to SARS-CoV-2. Where available, HLA class I and class II types were obtained from metadata supplied by the sample provider rather than from assay-based typing.

The study at large found these results: Clinical and demographic metadata were provided uncurated, with the amount varying by source and participant.

TCRbeta CDR3 regions were amplified from genomic DNA using the immunoSEQ Assay, a bias-controlled multiplex PCR. In the source study's methods: Within the assay, amplification of reference gene primers was used to estimate how many nucleated cells each sample contained. Sequence reads were collapsed and filtered to measure the absolute abundance of every unique TCRbeta CDR3 rearrangement. For each sample, productive Simpson clonality was calculated by taking the square root of Simpson's diversity index across productive rearrangements. What TCRdb holds here is the immuneACCESS table cut down to in-frame rearrangements. Part of the clones is not present; checked against another copy, under half of the missing clones reflect an unresolved V gene, and the others are unexplained. V and J calls and clone size are given by that table; D and trimming were obtained from the DNA. Counted in this sample were roughly 70,000 clones; about 80% of them appeared once. About 18% of the sample rests with the top ten.

V is cut back by 3 bases and J by 6 bases, with 11 bases in the junction unmatched. CDR1 and CDR2 are read off the germline V gene (reference sequence) as LNHDA and SQIVND. The cysteine opens and the phenylalanine closes a CDR3 of 16 amino acids. Only the CDR3 region is kept as DNA, spanning 48 bases read in frame from base 1. Samples from volunteer blood donors who had recovered from COVID-19 were contributed by a second Seattle source. Each collaborating institution followed its own protocols to collect whole blood in K2EDTA tubes. For TCRbeta analysis, collaborators shipped samples in one of three forms: frozen whole blood, isolated PBMCs, or DNA extracted from either of those sample types.

The chain links TRBV19 with TRBJ2-1; the junction holds 7 bases that match TRBD2. This clonotype originated in a man aged 70 or older who had recovered from COVID-19. Source material: peripheral blood. CDR3 loop: CASSILDQRGINEQFF. The nucleotides read TGTGCCAGTAGTATTTTGGACCAGCGGGGCATCAATGAGCAGTTCTTC.